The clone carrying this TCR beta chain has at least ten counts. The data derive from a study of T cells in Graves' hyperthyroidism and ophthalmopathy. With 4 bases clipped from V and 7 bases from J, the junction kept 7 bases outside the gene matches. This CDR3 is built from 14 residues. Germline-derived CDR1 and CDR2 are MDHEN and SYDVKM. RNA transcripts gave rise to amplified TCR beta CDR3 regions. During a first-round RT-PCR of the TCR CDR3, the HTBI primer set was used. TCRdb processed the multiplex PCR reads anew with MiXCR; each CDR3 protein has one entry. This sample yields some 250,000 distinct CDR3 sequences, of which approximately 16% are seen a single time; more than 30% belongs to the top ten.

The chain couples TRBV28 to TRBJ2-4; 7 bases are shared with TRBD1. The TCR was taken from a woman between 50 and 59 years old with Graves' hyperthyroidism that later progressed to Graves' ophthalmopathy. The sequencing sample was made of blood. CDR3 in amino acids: CASSSPGQVNIQYF. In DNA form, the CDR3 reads TGTGCCAGCAGTTCCCCAGGACAGGTTAACATTCAGTACTTC.